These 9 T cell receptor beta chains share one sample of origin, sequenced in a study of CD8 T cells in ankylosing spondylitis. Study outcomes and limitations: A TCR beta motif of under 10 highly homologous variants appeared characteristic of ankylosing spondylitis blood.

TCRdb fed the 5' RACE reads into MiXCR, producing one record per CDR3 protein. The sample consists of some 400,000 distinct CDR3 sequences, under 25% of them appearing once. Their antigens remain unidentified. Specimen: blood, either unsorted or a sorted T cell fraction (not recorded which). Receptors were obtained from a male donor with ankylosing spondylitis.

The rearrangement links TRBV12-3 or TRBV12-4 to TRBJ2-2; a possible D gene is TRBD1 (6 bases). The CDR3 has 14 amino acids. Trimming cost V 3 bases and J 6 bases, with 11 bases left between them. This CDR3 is CASSFNRDAGELFF. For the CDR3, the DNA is TGTGCCAGCAGTTTCAACAGGGATGCCGGGGAGCTGTTTTTT.

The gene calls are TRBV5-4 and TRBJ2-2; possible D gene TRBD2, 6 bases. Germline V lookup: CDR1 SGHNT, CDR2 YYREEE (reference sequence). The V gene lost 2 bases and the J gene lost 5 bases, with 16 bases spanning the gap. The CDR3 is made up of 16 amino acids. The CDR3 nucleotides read TGTGCCAGCAGCTTAGGAGGGATTAGCGTTACCGGGGAGCTGTTTTTT. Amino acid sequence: CASSLGGISVTGELFF.

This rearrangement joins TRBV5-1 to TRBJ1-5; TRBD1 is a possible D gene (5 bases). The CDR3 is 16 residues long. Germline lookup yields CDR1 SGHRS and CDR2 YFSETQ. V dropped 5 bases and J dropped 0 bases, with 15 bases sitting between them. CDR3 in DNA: TGCGCCAGCAGTCCCTCGGGACCTTATAGCAATCAGCCCCAGCATTTT. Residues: CASSPSGPYSNQPQHF.

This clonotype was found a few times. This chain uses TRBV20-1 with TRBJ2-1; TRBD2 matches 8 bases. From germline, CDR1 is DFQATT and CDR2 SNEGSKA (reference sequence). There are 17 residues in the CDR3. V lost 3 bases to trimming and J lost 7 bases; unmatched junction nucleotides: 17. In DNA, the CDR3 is TGCAGTGCTAGTCGGCGGGAAACGGGAGGGCCTCGGAATGAGCAGTTCTTC. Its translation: CSASRRETGGPRNEQFF.

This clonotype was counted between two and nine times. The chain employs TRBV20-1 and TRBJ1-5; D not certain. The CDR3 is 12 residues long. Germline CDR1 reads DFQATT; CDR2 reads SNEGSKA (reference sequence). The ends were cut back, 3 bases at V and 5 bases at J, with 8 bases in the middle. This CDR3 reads CSASYTDQPQHF. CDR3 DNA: TGCAGTGCTAGCTACACCGATCAGCCCCAGCATTTT.

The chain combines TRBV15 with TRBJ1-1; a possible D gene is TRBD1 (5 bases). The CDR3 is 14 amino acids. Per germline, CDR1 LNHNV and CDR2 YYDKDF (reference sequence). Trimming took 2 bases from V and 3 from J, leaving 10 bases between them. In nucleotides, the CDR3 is TGTGCCACCAGCAGAAACCGGGGGTACACTGAAGCTTTCTTT. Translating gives CATSRNRGYTEAFF.

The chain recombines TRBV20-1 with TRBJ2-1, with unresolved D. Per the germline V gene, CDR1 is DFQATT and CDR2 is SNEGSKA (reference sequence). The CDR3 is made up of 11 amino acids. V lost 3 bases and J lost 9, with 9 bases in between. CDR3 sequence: CSASPGGEQFF. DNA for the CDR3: TGCAGTGCTAGTCCGGGCGGTGAGCAGTTCTTC.

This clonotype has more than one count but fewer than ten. The CDR3, as DNA: TGTGCCAGCAGCCGAGACAGTCCCAATCAGCCCCAGCATTTT. It codes for CASSRDSPNQPQHF. The chain links TRBV4-2 to TRBJ1-5; TRBD1 might be the D (5 bases). Looked up from germline, CDR1 is LGHNA and CDR2 is YNFKEQ. V dropped 4 bases and J dropped 3 bases, with 10 bases sitting between them. There are 14 residues in the CDR3.

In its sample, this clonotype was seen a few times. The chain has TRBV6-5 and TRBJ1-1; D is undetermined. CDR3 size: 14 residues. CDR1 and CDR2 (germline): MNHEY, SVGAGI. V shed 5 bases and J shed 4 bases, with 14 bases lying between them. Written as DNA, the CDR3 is TGTGCCAGCAGTCTACCTAGCCGTGGCACTGAAGCTTTCTTT. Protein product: CASSLPSRGTEAFF.